The rows below give T cell receptor beta chains drawn from one sample of a study of metastatic and nonmetastatic thyroid tumors. TCRdb reanalyzed the PCR reads via MiXCR. There are 20,000 to 25,000 clones in the sample; approximately 11% occur only once, and 25% to 30% lies in the top ten. The sample was blood. These receptors were collected from a female donor with papillary thyroid cancer or a benign thyroid nodule (not recorded which). Some clones in this sample may be carry-over from other donors' samples. The CDR3 runs from the conserved cysteine through the conserved F or W. D genes are given only for firm matches. Clone size is given for some rows only: seen once, a few or many times, or a class if the clone is expanded.

>TRBV7-9|.|TRBJ1-1|.
TGTGCCAGCAGCCAGAAAGTAGCGGAAGCTTTCTTT
CASSQKVAEAFF
>TRBV10-3|TRBD1|TRBJ2-5|many
TGTGCCATCAGTGACGGACAGGGGGGAGAGACCCAGTACTTC
CAISDGQGGETQYF
>TRBV27|TRBD2|TRBJ2-2|medium-sized
TGTGCCAGCAGATTAGCGGGAGAGAACACCGGGGAGCTGTTTTTT
CASRLAGENTGELFF
>TRBV28|TRBD2|TRBJ2-7|.
TGTGCCAGTAGCGCCCCGACTAGCGGTAACCACGAGCAGTACTTC
CASSAPTSGNHEQYF
>TRBV6-2/TRBV6-3|TRBD1|TRBJ2-7|medium-sized
TGTGCCAGCAGTTACTCGGACGGGACAGGGGTGATTCAGTACTTC
CASSYSDGTGVIQYF
>TRBV29-1|TRBD1|TRBJ1-1|many
TGCAGCGTGGACAGGGGAATGAACACTGAAGCTTTCTTT
CSVDRGMNTEAFF
>TRBV27|.|TRBJ2-7|medium-sized
TGTGCCAGCAGTTTATACGGGACAACTTCCTACGAGCAGTACTTC
CASSLYGTTSYEQYF
>TRBV6-9|.|TRBJ2-3|few
TGTGCCAGCACGTTTGCAGATACGCAGTATTTT
CASTFADTQYF
>TRBV24-1|.|TRBJ1-2|many
TGTGCCACCAGTGACCAAGAACCAGGGGAGGACTATGGCTACACCTTC
CATSDQEPGEDYGYTF
>TRBV20-1|.|TRBJ1-1|many
TGCAGTGCTAGAGCCCCCTGGGGGGGTAGAATGAACACTGAAGCTTTCTTT
CSARAPWGGRMNTEAFF
>TRBV5-6|.|TRBJ1-1|many
TGTGCCAGCAGCAGTATCGGGGGCACTGAAGCTTTCTTT
CASSSIGGTEAFF
>TRBV29-1|.|TRBJ2-7|many
TGCAGCGTTAAAGCGGAGCCCCTCTACGAGCAGTACTTC
CSVKAEPLYEQYF
>TRBV24-1|TRBD1|TRBJ2-5|many
TGTGCCACCAGTGCGGACAGGGGGGGACAAGAGACCCAGTACTTC
CATSADRGGQETQYF
>TRBV20-1|.|TRBJ1-5|.
TGCAGTGCTAGGGACAATGCCCCGGGGCCCCGGCATTTT
CSARDNAPGPRHF
>TRBV18|.|TRBJ2-3|.
TGTGCCAGCTCCGGAAAAGCGGCAGATACGCAGTATTTT
CASSGKAADTQYF
>TRBV12-3/TRBV12-4|.|TRBJ2-1|many
TGTGCCAGCAGAACACCGCAACGGGGCGGCGAGCAGTTCTTC
CASRTPQRGGEQFF
>TRBV6-2/TRBV6-3|.|TRBJ1-6|many
TGTGCCAGCAGTTCCCCCTCTGACACCGGAGCACTATTTAATTCACCCCTCCACTTT
CASSSPSDTGALFNSPLHF
>TRBV12-3/TRBV12-4|TRBD1|TRBJ2-5|many
TGTGCCAGCAGGGGACAGGGGGTGCCCCAAGAGACCCAGTACTTC
CASRGQGVPQETQYF